The clone carrying this T cell receptor beta chain was counted a single time. V was pared by 5 bases and J by 6 bases, with 9 bases of the junction left unmatched. CDR1 and CDR2 from the germline V gene are SGHTA and FQGNSA. The CDR3 is made up of 16 amino acids. In the original analysis: Reference gene primer amplification in the assay estimated nucleated cell counts. Some clones are missing from TCRdb's copy, which holds only in-frame ones; the method was immunoSEQ multiplex PCR. V and J calls and clone size are as listed in that table; D and trimming were resolved from the DNA. The repertoire consists of over 200,000 clones, with 87% occurring once and the leading ten covering about a tenth. Enrollees, roughly 18 to 90 years old, lived in fewer than 25 US areas. Researchers sorted participants into cohorts using their self-reported clinical history. The data stem from a study of blood T cell repertoires in COVID-19. Study summary: Sites in the United States, Italy and Spain provided acute and convalescent COVID-19 samples.

Sequencing input: PBMCs or T cells enriched from blood (not recorded which). V gene TRBV7-2 combines with J gene TRBJ1-5; 11 bases map to TRBD1. The sequence was obtained from a man aged 18 to 30 with acute COVID-19. In DNA form, the CDR3 reads TGTGCCAGCAGCCCTTGGACAGGGGGCCTGGGTCAGCCCCAGCATTTT. Its protein product is CASSPWTGGLGQPQHF.